The next 13 T cell receptor beta chains were all read from a single sample in a study of cytomegalovirus exposure and HLA in healthy donors. PCR was performed using 60 Vbeta and 13 Jbeta primers. Profiled with immunoSEQ multiplex PCR; TCRdb holds only in-frame clones, not every one. The sample records about 90,000 clones, 79% being singletons. The sequenced material came from PBMCs. The receptor source for this set is a man aged 30-40 years in good health and CMV-seronegative.

The chain employs TRBV15 and TRBJ2-1; possibly TRBD1 for D (5 bases). There are 15 residues in the CDR3. V lost 2 bases, J lost 1 base, and 9 bases lay in between. Germline V gene data show CDR1 as LNHNV and CDR2 as YYDKDF (reference sequence). The CDR3 coding sequence is TGTGCCACCAGCAGAAACACAGGTTCCTACAATGAGCAGTTCTTC. Translated: CATSRNTGSYNEQFF.

CDR3 DNA: TGTGCCAGCAGCTTTGGCGACGCGGTCTACGAGCAGTACTTC. This translates into CASSFGDAVYEQYF. The J gene is TRBJ2-7, the V gene TRBV7-9; D ambiguous. Germline-derived CDR1 and CDR2 are SEHNR and FQNEAQ (reference sequence). The CDR3 runs to 14 residues. V was clipped by 3 bases and J by 3 bases, with 12 bases between them.

This chain joins TRBV19 and TRBJ1-2; TRBD1 is a possible D gene (6 bases). Trimming shortened V by 5 bases and J by 2 bases, and 12 bases separated the two germline ends. Germline CDR1 reads LNHDA; CDR2 reads SQIVND (reference sequence). This CDR3 region has 14 residues. CDR3 loop: CASSRDRTNYGYTF. The DNA of the CDR3 is TGTGCCAGTAGTCGAGACAGGACGAACTATGGCTACACCTTC.

J is TRBJ1-4 and V is TRBV28, with unresolved D. Trimming stripped 1 base from V and 5 bases from J, with 8 bases between. The CDR3 covers 14 residues. Per the germline V gene, CDR1 is MDHEN and CDR2 is SYDVKM. The CDR3 loop reads CASSLFGVNEKLFF. The CDR3 DNA reads as TGTGCCAGCAGTTTATTCGGGGTAAATGAAAAACTGTTTTTT.

The CDR3 is CASGLVLGQGASGANVLTF. In DNA, the CDR3 is TGTGCTAGTGGTTTGGTACTCGGGCAGGGGGCATCTGGGGCCAACGTCCTGACTTTC. The chain joins TRBV12-5 to TRBJ2-6; 8 bases agree with TRBD1. The CDR3 runs to 19 residues. Germline loops: CDR1 LGHNT, CDR2 FRNRAP. V shed 0 bases and J 1 base; nucleotides not matched to a gene: 8.

The chain links TRBV5-1 to TRBJ1-1; 9 bases line up with TRBD1. CDR1 and CDR2 from the germline V gene are SGHRS and YFSETQ. V lost 3 bases to trimming and J lost 4 bases; unmatched junction nucleotides: 10. CDR3 length: 16 amino acids. The CDR3 DNA follows: TGCGCCAGCAGCTCAGTATTGTGGGGACAGGGCACTGAAGCTTTCTTT. It translates to CASSSVLWGQGTEAFF.

CDR3 bases: TGTGCCAGCAGCGTAGAAGGGGGTGAAGCTTTCTTT. It codes for CASSVEGGEAFF. The rearrangement links TRBV9 to TRBJ1-1, with D perhaps TRBD1 (6 bases). The CDR3 contains 12 residues. Germline CDR1 and CDR2: SGDLS and YYNGEE. The V end lost 0 bases, the J end lost 7 bases, and 7 bases lay between the germline ends.

This chain joins TRBV4-2 and TRBJ1-1; D is perhaps TRBD1 (5 bases). The CDR3 is 15 amino acids. Germline assignment: CDR1 LGHNA and CDR2 YNFKEQ. V shed 0 bases and J shed 7 bases, with 15 bases lying between them. The CDR3 DNA follows: TGTGCCAGCAGCCAAGATAGGGGTTACAGTGATGAAGCTTTCTTT. Its protein product is CASSQDRGYSDEAFF.

The rearrangement joins TRBV19 to TRBJ2-7; 8 nucleotides agree with TRBD1. The CDR3 runs 15 residues. Looked up from germline, CDR1 is LNHDA and CDR2 is SQIVND (reference sequence). J was trimmed by 1 base and V by 5 bases; bases with no gene match: 7. CDR3 amino acids: CASSATTGVSYEQYF. CDR3 nucleotide sequence: TGTGCCAGTAGTGCCACGACAGGGGTGTCCTACGAGCAGTACTTC. Using reference TRBV19 and TRBJ2-7 for the parts outside the CDR3, the full variable domain is DGGITQSPKYLFRKEGQNVTLSCEQNLNHDAMYWYRQDPGQGLRLIYYSQIVNDFQKGDIAEGYSVSREKKESFPLTVTSAQKNPTAFYLCASSATTGVSYEQYFGPGTRLTVT.

This chain links TRBV5-4 with TRBJ1-5; D is ambiguous. CDR3 size: 15 residues. Germline CDR1 SGHNT, CDR2 YYREEE (reference sequence). The V gene lost 2 bases and the J gene lost 2 bases, with 11 bases spanning the gap. The CDR3 DNA follows: TGTGCCAGCAGCTTAGGTGGAGAGGGCAATCAGCCCCAGCATTTT. Translation: CASSLGGEGNQPQHF. The entire variable domain, with the rest obtained from reference TRBV5-4 and TRBJ1-5, is as follows: ETGVTQSPTHLIKTRGQQVTLRCSSQSGHNTVSWYQQALGQGPQFIFQYYREEENGRGNFPPRFSGLQFPNYSSELNVNALELDDSALYLCASSLGGEGNQPQHFGDGTRLSIL.

The chain carries TRBV6-1 and TRBJ1-2; a possible D gene is TRBD1 (5 bases). Germline V CDR1 and CDR2: MNHNS, SASEGT. The V gene lost 4 bases and the J gene lost 2 bases, with 17 bases spanning the gap. The CDR3 covers 16 residues. CDR3 residues: CASSVGLSSGNYGYTF. The CDR3 nucleotides read TGTGCCAGCAGTGTGGGACTTTCATCGGGGAACTATGGCTACACCTTC.

This clone was seen more than once but under ten times. Other DNA sequences within the sample encode an identical CDR3. The chain links TRBV2 to TRBJ1-1, with a possible D match to TRBD1 (5 bases). CDR1 is SNHLY, CDR2 FYNNEI, per germline. Between the trimmed V and J ends, which lost 7 bases and 6 bases, there was a span of 18 bases. The CDR3 has 14 residues. This chain's CDR3 is CASTSTGTGAEAFF. CDR3 coding DNA: TGTGCCAGCACTTCCACAGGAACAGGTGCTGAAGCTTTCTTT.

The chain uses TRBV28 and TRBJ1-3; no clear D gene. CDR1 and CDR2 from the germline V gene are MDHEN and SYDVKM. V lost 6 bases and J 4 bases, leaving 10 bases between the germline ends. CDR3 length equals 13 residues. The CDR3 DNA sequence: TGTGCCAGCAGCCCCGGGTCCGGAAACACCATATATTTT. Protein: CASSPGSGNTIYF.